Below are 7 T cell receptor beta chains sequenced from a single sample in a study of CD8 T cells in Susac syndrome. RNA was extracted with the RNeasy kit, and a quantity of roughly 0.5 to 1 ug was reverse transcribed using random hexamers. TCRdb re-analysed the immunoSEQ multiplex PCR reads in MiXCR, keeping a single row per CDR3 protein. Among about 150,000 distinct CDR3 sequences listed, 90% to 95% were seen once. The sequenced sample was CD8+ T cells from PBMCs. The receptors here all came from a human donor with multiple sclerosis.

The rearrangement uses TRBV20-1 and TRBJ1-1; possible D gene TRBD1, 5 bases. CDR3 size: 12 residues. The V gene's germline CDR1 is DFQATT and CDR2 SNEGSKA (reference sequence). Trimming pared 3 bases from V and 4 bases from J, leaving 9 bases between. CDR3: CSARIGTTEAFF. The CDR3 nucleotides read TGCAGTGCTAGGATAGGGACCACTGAAGCTTTCTTT.

This chain's CDR3 is CASRGTLAGHEQFF. The DNA for the CDR3 is TGTGCCAGCAGAGGGACATTAGCTGGCCATGAGCAGTTCTTC. The chain couples TRBV27 to TRBJ2-1; a possible D gene is TRBD1 (6 bases). Trimming pared 6 bases from V and 8 bases from J, leaving 17 bases between. This CDR3 has 14 amino acids. CDR1 MNHEY and CDR2 SMNVEV come from the germline V gene (reference sequence).

This sequence joins TRBV29-1 and TRBJ1-2; 7 bases match TRBD1. The CDR3 is 13 residues long. With V trimmed by 7 bases and J by 0 bases, 5 bases remained unmatched. Per germline, CDR1 SQVTM and CDR2 ANQGSEA. CDR3 nucleotide sequence: TGCAGCGCCCCGACAGGGACTAACTATGGCTACACCTTC. It specifies CSAPTGTNYGYTF.

Here the CDR3 reads CASSQPILLAGHSYEQYF. In nucleotides, the CDR3 is TGCGCCAGCAGCCAACCGATCCTACTAGCGGGGCACTCCTACGAGCAGTACTTC. The chain couples TRBV4-3 to TRBJ2-7, with 10 bases that match TRBD2. The germline V gene has CDR1 LGHNA and CDR2 YSLEER. The CDR3 covers 18 residues. The J segment lost 0 bases and the V segment lost 2 bases, leaving 10 bases of the junction unmatched.

This chain uses TRBV20-1 with TRBJ1-5, with 9 bases fitting TRBD1. The length of the CDR3 is 15 residues. Germline CDR1 reads DFQATT; CDR2 reads SNEGSKA (reference sequence). V was clipped by 1 base and J by 6 bases; unmatched bases: 7. CDR3 nucleotides: TGCAGTGCTAGAGGCGGGACAGGGTTCCGTCAGCCCCAGCATTTT. Translation gives CSARGGTGFRQPQHF.

The chain uses TRBV11-2 and TRBJ2-1; 10 nucleotides match TRBD1. This CDR3 is 17 amino acids long. With V trimmed by 5 bases and J by 2 bases, 9 bases remained unmatched. The V gene's germline CDR1 is SGHAT and CDR2 FQNNGV. The chain's CDR3 is CASSSIRTGGAYNEQFF. DNA for the CDR3: TGTGCCAGCAGCAGCATACGGACAGGGGGAGCCTACAATGAGCAGTTCTTC.

The CDR3 coding sequence is TGTGCCCGTGGAGTATCTGGGACTAGCGGGGGCCCCCCGCCCTACGAGCAGTACTTC. This encodes CARGVSGTSGGPPPYEQYF. The V gene is TRBV30, the J gene TRBJ2-7, with 14 positions matching TRBD2. Germline values: CDR1 GTSNPN, CDR2 SVGIG (reference sequence). The CDR3 sequence is 19 residues long. V trimming: 8 bases; J trimming: 2 bases; junction bases outside the gene matches: 20.